Shown below are 29 T cell receptor beta chains from a single sample sequenced in a study of CD8 T cells in Susac syndrome. Roughly 0.5 to 1 ug RNA was reverse transcribed with random hexamers. TCRdb fed the immunoSEQ multiplex PCR reads into MiXCR, producing one record per CDR3 protein. The repertoire holds approximately 190,000 distinct CDR3 sequences, with 85% to 95% as singletons. Sequencing input: CD8+ T cells from PBMCs. The receptors were sampled from a human donor with Susac syndrome.

The chain recombines TRBV29-1 with TRBJ1-2; tentatively, D is TRBD1 (5 bases). The CDR3 is 12 amino acids. Trimming removed 3 bases at V and 4 bases at J, with 9 bases between. Germline-derived CDR1 and CDR2 are SQVTM and ANQGSEA. The CDR3 reads CSVDSGGYGYTF. CDR3 in DNA: TGCAGCGTTGACTCGGGGGGCTATGGCTACACCTTC.

This sequence joins TRBV6-5 and TRBJ2-4; 8 positions match TRBD1. CDR1 is MNHEY, CDR2 SVGAGI, per germline. The CDR3 sequence is 19 residues long. V gave up 5 bases and J gave up 1 base; unmatched junction bases: 16. The chain's CDR3 is CASSNPGGSGVFAKNIQYF. CDR3 DNA: TGTGCCAGCAGTAACCCAGGGGGCTCAGGAGTATTCGCCAAAAACATTCAGTACTTC.

The chain recombines TRBV28 with TRBJ1-2; 9 bases agree with TRBD1. The CDR3 sequence is 16 residues long. Per the germline V gene, CDR1 is MDHEN and CDR2 is SYDVKM. V trimming: 6 bases; J trimming: 4 bases; junction bases outside the gene matches: 12. CDR3 protein: CASSQIPGTGPYGYTF. CDR3 coding DNA: TGTGCCAGCAGCCAAATACCCGGGACAGGGCCCTATGGCTACACCTTC.

The CDR3 nucleotides are TGTGCCAGCAGCACCTGGACAGGGGAATTACAAGAGACCCAGTACTTC. It yields the protein CASSTWTGELQETQYF. This chain joins TRBV14 and TRBJ2-5; 9 bases are shared with TRBD1. Germline assignment: CDR1 SGHDN and CDR2 FVKESK. The CDR3 is 16 residues long. J gave up 2 bases and V 5 bases, and 9 bases lay outside the gene matches.

The chain couples TRBV29-1 to TRBJ2-7; no clear D. The germline CDR1 and CDR2 sequences are SQVTM and ANQGSEA. The CDR3 consists of 11 residues. Deletions cut 4 bases from V and 0 bases from J, with 4 bases between. CDR3 protein: CSVVGSYEQYF. The CDR3 DNA reads TGCAGCGTTGTTGGCTCCTACGAGCAGTACTTC.

V is TRBV12-3 or TRBV12-4 and J is TRBJ1-2; D unclear. The CDR3 is 13 amino acids. V lost 4 bases and J 2 bases, leaving 8 bases between the germline ends. The CDR3 loop is CASSWEINYGYTF. The DNA of the CDR3 is TGTGCCAGCAGTTGGGAGATCAACTATGGCTACACCTTC.

The chain combines TRBV4-1 with TRBJ2-7; TRBD1 or TRBD2 may be the D gene (5 bases each). Germline V gives CDR1 MGHRA, CDR2 YSYEKL. This CDR3 region has 13 residues. Trimming shortened V by 4 bases and J by 5 bases, and 12 bases separated the two germline ends. CDR3: CASSRPGANEQYF. In DNA form, the CDR3 reads TGCGCCAGCAGCCGCCCCGGGGCCAACGAGCAGTACTTC.

The chain uses TRBV5-1 and TRBJ2-5; 12 bases align to TRBD2. The CDR3 covers 16 residues. CDR1 and CDR2 from the germline V gene are SGHRS and YFSETQ. V was pared by 4 bases and J by 4 bases, with 8 bases of the junction left unmatched. This CDR3 is CASSPSSGGAIETQYF. CDR3 sequence (DNA): TGCGCCAGCAGCCCGTCTAGCGGGGGGGCCATAGAGACCCAGTACTTC.

The chain has TRBV5-1 and TRBJ1-2, with TRBD1 matching over 9 bases. V was pared by 4 bases and J by 7 bases, with 5 bases of the junction left unmatched. There are 13 residues in the CDR3. Germline V gene sequence: CDR1 SGHRS, CDR2 YFSETQ. The CDR3 bases are TGCGCCAGCAGCATCGACAGGGGGGGTGGCTACACCTTC. The encoded protein is CASSIDRGGGYTF.

This sequence joins TRBV29-1 and TRBJ2-7; D not certain. Germline V CDR1 and CDR2: SQVTM, ANQGSEA. Trimming shortened V by 0 bases and J by 2 bases, and 5 bases separated the two germline ends. This CDR3 has 12 residues. The CDR3 loop is CSVEDRAYEQYF. DNA for the CDR3: TGCAGCGTTGAAGACAGAGCCTACGAGCAGTACTTC.

V is TRBV7-9 and J is TRBJ2-1; 13 bases map to TRBD2. Germline lookup yields CDR1 SEHNR and CDR2 FQNEAQ (reference sequence). This CDR3 has 14 amino acids. V was pared by 3 bases and J by 13 bases, with 6 bases of the junction left unmatched. The CDR3 DNA follows: TGTGCCAGCAGCTTCACTAGCGGGGGGGCCCTTCAGTTCTTC. It encodes CASSFTSGGALQFF.

The chain combines TRBV12-3 or TRBV12-4 with TRBJ2-7; no clear D. The CDR3 is 13 amino acids. V shed 4 bases and J shed 0 bases, with 7 bases lying between them. The CDR3 protein is CASSWSSSYEQYF. The DNA of the CDR3 is TGTGCCAGCAGTTGGAGTAGCTCCTACGAGCAGTACTTC.

This sequence joins TRBV29-1 and TRBJ2-1; 12 bases agree with TRBD2. Trimming at V came to 1 base and at J to 8 bases, leaving 3 bases not matched to a gene. CDR1 and CDR2 from the germline V gene are SQVTM and ANQGSEA. The CDR3 loop spans 14 amino acids. The DNA of the CDR3 is TGCAGCGTTGAAGGACTAGCGGGAGTTTATGAGCAGTTCTTC. Its translation is CSVEGLAGVYEQFF.

The rearrangement joins TRBV25-1 to TRBJ1-5; D is ambiguous. Germline lookup yields CDR1 MGHDK and CDR2 SYGVNS. CDR3 length: 16 residues. Trimming removed 5 bases from V and 1 base from J, with 15 bases in between. The CDR3, as DNA: TGTGCCAGCAGTTTCAGGTTGGGAGGGAGCAATCAGCCCCAGCATTTT. Its translation: CASSFRLGGSNQPQHF.

The CDR3 DNA reads as TGTGCCAGCAGCGTCGGCGGGAGGGCCAGGGGGACCCAGTACTTC. Translating gives CASSVGGRARGTQYF. The chain combines TRBV9 with TRBJ2-5, with 9 nucleotides matching TRBD2. The trim removed 2 bases at V and 7 bases at J, leaving 9 bases unmatched. CDR3 size: 15 residues. Per the germline V gene, CDR1 is SGDLS and CDR2 is YYNGEE. Looking up the rest from reference TRBV9 and TRBJ2-5 gives the full variable domain: DSGVTQTPKHLITATGQRVTLRCSPRSGDLSVYWYQQSLDQGLQFLIQYYNGEERAKGNILERFSAQQFPDLHSELNLSSLELGDSALYFCASSVGGRARGTQYFGPGTRLLVL.

The chain is built from TRBV5-6 and TRBJ2-7; a weak D match, TRBD2 (6 bases). Germline V gene data show CDR1 as SGHDT and CDR2 as YYEEEE. The CDR3 is 15 residues long. The ends were cut back, 3 bases at V and 5 bases at J, with 18 bases in the middle. DNA of the CDR3: TGTGCCAGCAGCTCGTCGGGACTCCGAATTGACGAGCAGTACTTC. As protein: CASSSSGLRIDEQYF.

The rearrangement uses TRBV29-1 and TRBJ2-3; 7 nucleotides match TRBD1. This CDR3 is built from 13 residues. The V gene's germline CDR1 is SQVTM and CDR2 ANQGSEA. The V segment lost 8 bases and the J segment 5 bases; nucleotides outside the gene matches: 10. The chain's CDR3 is CSLPGPGGDTQYF. Written as DNA, the CDR3 is TGCAGCCTCCCGGGACCAGGGGGAGATACGCAGTATTTT.

The CDR3 is CASSLSGVYTDTQYF. The CDR3 DNA reads as TGTGCCAGCAGCTTAAGTGGAGTCTACACAGATACGCAGTATTTT. V is TRBV7-3 and J is TRBJ2-3; D is unclear. CDR1 and CDR2 from the germline V gene are SGHTA and FQGTGA. The CDR3 covers 15 residues. The V end lost 1 base, the J end lost 2 bases, and 10 bases lay between the germline ends. Together with reference TRBV7-3 and TRBJ2-3, the CDR3 gives the full variable domain: GAGVSQTPSNKVTEKGKYVELRCDPISGHTALYWYRQSLGQGPEFLIYFQGTGAADDSGLPNDRFFAVRPEGSVSTLKIQRTERGDSAVYLCASSLSGVYTDTQYFGPGTRLTVL.

V is TRBV12-3 or TRBV12-4 and J is TRBJ2-7; a possible D gene is TRBD1 (6 bases). V lost 3 bases and J lost 2, with 11 bases in between. The CDR3 loop spans 14 amino acids. CDR3 region: CASSFRGQPYEQYF. In nucleotides, the CDR3 is TGTGCCAGCAGTTTCCGAGGACAGCCCTACGAGCAGTACTTC.

V and J are TRBV10-2 and TRBJ2-7; D assignment may be TRBD1 or TRBD2 (5 bases each). The CDR3 length is 12 residues. Germline CDR1 is WSHSY and CDR2 is SAAADI. With 8 bases removed from V and 3 bases from J, the gap between germline ends came to 11 bases. The CDR3 DNA reads TGCGCCAGCGGGACGGGGTTCTACGAGCAGTACTTC. It is translated as CASGTGFYEQYF.

The chain joins TRBV7-2 to TRBJ2-7, with D uncertain. In germline, CDR1 is SGHTA, CDR2 FQGNSA. The CDR3 sequence is 14 residues long. Trimming cost V 2 bases and J 1 base, with 9 bases left between them. Here the CDR3 DNA reads TGTGCCAGCAGCTTATACCTCGGGTCCTACGAGCAGTACTTC. Amino acids: CASSLYLGSYEQYF.

The rearrangement links TRBV6-6 to TRBJ1-5; 8 bases match TRBD1. The CDR3 contains 15 residues. The germline V gene has CDR1 MNHNY and CDR2 SVGAGI (reference sequence). V dropped 6 bases and J dropped 0; count of bases not matched to a gene: 4. This CDR3 is CASRLGQGSNQPQHF. DNA for the CDR3: TGTGCCAGCAGGCTTGGACAGGGTAGCAATCAGCCCCAGCATTTT.

V usage is TRBV20-1 and J usage is TRBJ2-7; 8 nucleotides align to TRBD2. CDR1 is DFQATT, CDR2 SNEGSKA, per germline (reference sequence). Trimming at V came to 6 bases and at J to 4 bases, leaving 11 bases not matched to a gene. This CDR3 is built from 14 residues. The DNA for the CDR3 is TGCAGTGCGCCCGCGGGAGGAACAGTATACGAGCAGTACTTC. This encodes CSAPAGGTVYEQYF.

The chain couples TRBV7-8 to TRBJ2-5, with D possibly being TRBD2 (6 bases). The V end lost 4 bases, the J end lost 2 bases, and 17 bases lay between the germline ends. The CDR3 loop spans 16 amino acids. CDR1 and CDR2 (germline): SGHVS, FQNEAQ. CDR3 sequence reads: CASSSPGGVQQETQYF. CDR3 in DNA: TGTGCCAGCAGCTCTCCTGGAGGGGTTCAACAAGAGACCCAGTACTTC. The complete variable domain, with remaining parts taken from reference TRBV7-8 and TRBJ2-5, reads GAGVSQSPRYKVAKRGQDVALRCDPISGHVSLFWYQQALGQGPEFLTYFQNEAQLDKSGLPSDRFFAERPEGSVSTLKIQRTQQEDSAVYLCASSSPGGVQQETQYFGPGTRLLVL.

The chain uses TRBV18 and TRBJ2-7; TRBD1 matches at 7 bases. The V and J ends lost 1 base and 4 bases, in that order; junction bases with no gene match: 4. The CDR3 totals 14 residues. Germline lookup yields CDR1 KGHSH and CDR2 LQKENI. Written as DNA, the CDR3 is TGTGCCAGCTCACCACGACAGGGAACTTACGAGCAGTACTTC. Protein product: CASSPRQGTYEQYF.

The V and J genes are TRBV27 and TRBJ2-5; D gene unclear. Germline CDR1 is MNHEY and CDR2 is SMNVEV (reference sequence). The CDR3 has 13 residues. V was pared by 4 bases and J by 5 bases, with 11 bases between. As DNA, the CDR3 is TGTGCCAGCAGTTCGGACGAAGAGGAGACCCAGTACTTC. Protein product: CASSSDEEETQYF.

This chain connects TRBV18 to TRBJ1-1, with D hard to call. Germline V gene data show CDR1 as KGHSH and CDR2 as LQKENI. Trimming stripped 3 bases from V and 4 bases from J, with 12 bases between. The CDR3 loop spans 14 amino acids. The CDR3 DNA is TGTGCCAGCTCACCTGTCTTTGGTGGCACTGAAGCTTTCTTT. Residues: CASSPVFGGTEAFF.

The chain carries TRBV20-1 and TRBJ2-2; D assignment may be TRBD1 or TRBD2 (5 bases each). Trimming removed 6 bases from V and 4 bases from J, with 18 bases in between. The CDR3 totals 15 residues. CDR1 DFQATT and CDR2 SNEGSKA come from the germline V gene (reference sequence). This CDR3 reads CSATGTDERTGELFF. The CDR3 DNA is TGCAGTGCAACCGGGACCGATGAACGCACCGGGGAGCTGTTTTTT.

The V gene is TRBV13, the J gene TRBJ1-4; TRBD1 is a possible D gene (5 bases). Deletions cut 5 bases from V and 5 bases from J, with 9 bases between. The CDR3 loop spans 13 amino acids. Germline CDR1 and CDR2: PRHDT and FYEKMQ (reference sequence). The CDR3 sequence is CASSEKGNEKLFF. The CDR3 DNA sequence: TGTGCCAGCAGCGAAAAGGGGAATGAAAAACTGTTTTTT.